Listed below are T cell receptor beta chains from one sample, sequenced in a study of T cells in Graves' hyperthyroidism and ophthalmopathy. TCRdb used MiXCR to reprocess the multiplex PCR reads, holding one entry per CDR3 protein. This table has about 590,000 distinct CDR3 sequences, less than 20% appearing once. Sequenced sample: blood. All receptors come from a woman in her thirties with Graves' hyperthyroidism. Both conserved end residues are part of each CDR3. A D gene is named only where the DNA matches it firmly.

d_gene	j_gene	v_gene	CDR3aa
.	TRBJ2-1	TRBV27	CASSLSGGAPNELFF
.	TRBJ2-5	TRBV5-1	CASSLGSGEETQYF
TRBD2	TRBJ2-5	TRBV7-2	CASSLYSGRGQETQYF
TRBD1	TRBJ1-5	TRBV4-2	CASSQGDRGVGNQPQHF
TRBD1	TRBJ1-4	TRBV14	CASSDRVRSFQKRDEKLFF
.	TRBJ1-1	TRBV3-1	CASSQQLGWGVNTEAFF
.	TRBJ2-5	TRBV5-8	CASSSKPGQETQYF
.	TRBJ2-3	TRBV7-2	CASSQGMADTQYF
.	TRBJ2-7	TRBV27	CASSFMGAQYF
TRBD2	TRBJ2-7	TRBV9	CASSFTPGLAGGEQYF
TRBD1	TRBJ1-2	TRBV20-1	CSARDTGQGTYGYTF
TRBD2	TRBJ2-2	TRBV12-5	CASAFTSGRVTGELFF
.	TRBJ1-2	TRBV2	CASSSNRGSYGYTF